Presented here are 28 T cell receptor beta chains from one specimen sequenced in a study of regulatory T cells in long-lasting Graves disease. In building TCR beta libraries, iRepertoire HTBI primers were used together with Arm-PCR of CDR3 regions. TCRdb re-analysed the multiplex PCR reads in MiXCR, keeping a single row per CDR3 protein. The table shows 410,000 or so distinct CDR3 sequences, with about 15% occurring only once. Time point defined: newly diagnosed GD, antithyroid drugs for less than 3 months. The TCR library was prepared using RNA isolated from PBMCs. The same sample was also used in a study of T cells in Graves' hyperthyroidism and ophthalmopathy.

Material: peripheral blood mononuclear cells (PBMCs), obtained at new diagnosis, from a patient treated with antithyroid drugs. All receptors come from a young woman with Graves disease.

In this sample, this clonotype turned up many times. The rearrangement uses TRBV5-1 and TRBJ1-1; D gene unclear. V was shortened by 0 bases and J by 9 bases, with 12 bases between the two germline ends. Germline V lookup: CDR1 SGHRS, CDR2 YFSETQ. The CDR3 length is 13 residues. The CDR3 region is CASSLAGPEQAFF. In nucleotides, the CDR3 is TGCGCCAGCAGCTTGGCCGGTCCAGAACAAGCTTTCTTT. The complete variable domain, with remaining parts taken from reference TRBV5-1 and TRBJ1-1, reads KAGVTQTPRYLIKTRGQQVTLSCSPISGHRSVSWYQQTPGQGLQFLFEYFSETQRNKGNFPGRFSGRQFSNSRSEMNVSTLELGDSALYLCASSLAGPEQAFFGQGTRLTVV.

The chain employs TRBV6-2 or TRBV6-3 and TRBJ2-4; TRBD2 agrees at 11 bases. The V segment lost 5 bases and the J segment 5 bases; nucleotides outside the gene matches: 5. The germline CDR1 and CDR2 sequences are MNHEY and SVGEGT. CDR3 length: 15 residues. CDR3 protein: CASSIAGLAENIQYF. For the CDR3, the DNA is TGTGCCAGCAGTATTGCGGGACTAGCGGAAAACATTCAGTACTTC.

This clonotype was counted many times. The genes are TRBV7-9 and TRBJ2-3; 8 bases fit TRBD2. The length of the CDR3 is 17 residues. The V gene's germline CDR1 is SEHNR and CDR2 FQNEAQ (reference sequence). V lost 1 base and J lost 3; bases outside the gene matches: 9. The CDR3 nucleotides read TGTGCCAGCAGCTTAGGGTCCGGGACTAGTGGAACAGATACGCAGTATTTT. This gives the protein CASSLGSGTSGTDTQYF.

This clonotype was picked up many times. The rearrangement joins TRBV7-2 to TRBJ2-1; D gene uncertain. Trimming took off 4 bases at V and 3 bases at J, with 10 bases between the two ends. This CDR3 is 14 amino acids long. Germline assignment: CDR1 SGHTA and CDR2 FQGNSA. The CDR3 spells CASSSRLGYNEQFF. DNA for the CDR3: TGTGCCAGCAGCTCACGACTGGGCTACAATGAGCAGTTCTTC.

With regard to this clonotype: This may come from a read error, since a much larger clone is one base off. The genes are TRBV12-3 or TRBV12-4 and TRBJ2-7; 8 nucleotides match TRBD2. The CDR3 extends over 12 amino acids. CDR3 nucleotide sequence: TGTGCCAGCACGCGGGAGGTCTACGAGCGGTACTTC. Translating it yields CASTREVYERYF.

This clonotype was detected a few times. This rearrangement joins TRBV5-8 to TRBJ1-2; weak D call: TRBD1 (5 bases). The CDR3 sequence is 16 residues long. Trimming took off 4 bases at V and 2 bases at J, with 18 bases between the two ends. Looked up from germline, CDR1 is SGHTS and CDR2 is YDEGEE. The CDR3 loop is CASSQGDGRGNYGYTF. The CDR3 DNA reads TGTGCCAGCAGCCAAGGGGACGGGCGGGGAAACTATGGCTACACCTTC. Together with reference TRBV5-8 and TRBJ1-2, the CDR3 gives the full variable domain: EAGVTQSPTHLIKTRGQQATLRCSPISGHTSVYWYQQALGLGLQFLLWYDEGEERNRGNFPPRFSGRQFPNYSSELNVNALELEDSALYLCASSQGDGRGNYGYTFGSGTRLTVV.

CDR3 bases: TGCAGTGCTAGAAGGGAGGGGGGTAAGGCCTACTATGGCTACACCTTC. It codes for CSARREGGKAYYGYTF. J is TRBJ1-2 and V is TRBV20-1; TRBD1 might be the D (6 bases). V shed 2 bases and J shed 3 bases, with 19 bases lying between them. Per the germline V gene, CDR1 is DFQATT and CDR2 is SNEGSKA (reference sequence). The CDR3 is 16 amino acids.

This clonotype was detected only a few times. The rearrangement links TRBV7-8 to TRBJ2-1, with 9 bases that match TRBD1. Losses at the gene ends were 5 bases for V and 6 bases for J; bases not matched to a gene: 8. From germline, CDR1 is SGHVS and CDR2 FQNEAQ. This CDR3 has 15 residues. This CDR3 reads CASSPRDRVFNEQFF. The CDR3 coding sequence is TGTGCCAGCAGCCCCCGGGACAGGGTTTTCAATGAGCAGTTCTTC. The whole variable domain, remainder taken from reference TRBV7-8 and TRBJ2-1, is GAGVSQSPRYKVAKRGQDVALRCDPISGHVSLFWYQQALGQGPEFLTYFQNEAQLDKSGLPSDRFFAERPEGSVSTLKIQRTQQEDSAVYLCASSPRDRVFNEQFFGPGTRLTVL.

J is TRBJ1-4 and V is TRBV13; 9 bases are shared with TRBD1. Germline V CDR1 and CDR2: PRHDT, FYEKMQ (reference sequence). The V segment lost 0 bases and the J segment 10 bases; nucleotides outside the gene matches: 6. The CDR3 consists of 15 residues. This CDR3 reads CASSLGGTGQGKLFF. CDR3 sequence (DNA): TGTGCCAGCAGCTTAGGCGGGACAGGGCAGGGAAAACTGTTTTTT.

This clonotype was observed a few times. The rearrangement uses TRBV30 and TRBJ1-2, with D maybe TRBD1 (5 bases). Germline CDR1 is GTSNPN and CDR2 is SVGIG (reference sequence). The CDR3 runs 13 residues. V lost 6 bases, J lost 5 bases, and 16 bases lay in between. The CDR3 DNA sequence: TGTGCCTGTCGGGGGGGGAAGGGTTATGGCTACACCTTC. Its protein product is CACRGGKGYGYTF. Together with reference TRBV30 and TRBJ1-2, the CDR3 gives the full variable domain: SQTIHQWPATLVQPVGSPLSLECTVEGTSNPNLYWYRQAAGRGLQLLFYSVGIGQISSEVPQNLSASRPQDRQFILSSKKLLLSDSGFYLCACRGGKGYGYTFGSGTRLTVV.

This clonotype has more than one count but fewer than ten. Because it lacks the conserved phenylalanine or tryptophan at the end, this CDR3 is likely a read error. The gene calls are TRBV28 and TRBJ1-2; D remains unclear. Trimming removed 3 bases from V and 5 bases from J, with 10 bases in between. The CDR3 runs to 13 residues. The germline CDR1 and CDR2 sequences are MDHEN and SYDVKM. The CDR3 here is CASSFEGVYGYTL. The CDR3 DNA is TGTGCCAGCAGTTTCGAGGGAGTTTATGGCTACACCCTC.

Many counts were recorded for this clonotype. The CDR3: CASSESSHTDTQYF. The CDR3 DNA sequence: TGTGCCAGCAGCGAATCCTCACACACAGATACGCAGTATTTT. The genes are TRBV6-2 or TRBV6-3 and TRBJ2-3, with unresolved D. The germline V and J ends were trimmed by 6 bases and 2 bases, with 12 bases remaining between them. There are 14 residues in the CDR3. CDR1 and CDR2 from the germline V gene are MNHEY and SVGEGT.

This clonotype occurred many times. The J gene is TRBJ2-3, the V gene TRBV6-2 or TRBV6-3, with D possibly being TRBD1 or TRBD2 (5 bases each). The germline V and J ends were trimmed by 5 bases and 1 base, with 10 bases remaining between them. CDR3 length: 14 residues. In germline, CDR1 is MNHEY, CDR2 SVGEGT. The DNA for the CDR3 is TGTGCCAGCAGTGTGGGACGTCGCACAGATACGCAGTATTTT. This translates into CASSVGRRTDTQYF.

There are many counts of this clonotype. The V call is TRBV6-1, the J call TRBJ2-1; TRBD2 matches at 14 bases. This CDR3 is 15 amino acids long. V was pared by 7 bases and J by 5 bases, with 4 bases of the junction left unmatched. Germline-derived CDR1 and CDR2 are MNHNS and SASEGT. The CDR3 loop reads CASTGGLAGDNEQFF. The CDR3 bases are TGTGCCAGCACCGGGGGACTAGCGGGAGACAATGAGCAGTTCTTC.

This rearrangement joins TRBV3-1 to TRBJ2-3; 8 positions match TRBD2. From germline, CDR1 is LGHDT and CDR2 YNNKEL (reference sequence). This CDR3 spans 16 amino acids. Trimming cost V 3 bases and J 1 base; bases outside gene matches: 6. The CDR3 nucleotides are TGTGCCAGCAGCCACCGATTGACTAGCGGCACAGATACGCAGTATTTT. Translated, it gives CASSHRLTSGTDTQYF.

This chain joins TRBV19 and TRBJ2-1; TRBD2 matches at 7 bases. Germline-derived CDR1 and CDR2 are LNHDA and SQIVND (reference sequence). CDR3 length: 15 residues. J lost 7 bases, V lost 3 bases, and 9 bases had no gene match. The DNA for the CDR3 is TGTGCCAGTAGTATTCGGCGGGAGATTAGGAATGAGCAGTTCTTC. Its translation: CASSIRREIRNEQFF.

This clonotype has a handful of counts. V usage is TRBV4-2 and J usage is TRBJ2-1, with D tentatively TRBD2 (6 bases). Trimming removed 6 bases at V and 4 bases at J, with 13 bases between. Germline CDR1 LGHNA, CDR2 YNFKEQ. The CDR3 is made up of 14 amino acids. The CDR3 reads CASRDGSPYNEQFF. CDR3 coding DNA: TGTGCCAGCAGAGACGGGAGCCCTTACAATGAGCAGTTCTTC.

A word on this clonotype: This likely came from a read error, as a far larger clone is one base away. V usage is TRBV11-1 and J usage is TRBJ2-7, with TRBD2 identical over 10 bases. This CDR3 is built from 14 residues. The germline CDR1 and CDR2 sequences are SGHAT and FQDESV (reference sequence). Trimming cost V 6 bases and J 7 bases; bases outside gene matches: 9. CDR3 sequence reads: CASRAGGPNNEQYF. The DNA of the CDR3 is TGTGCCAGCAGAGCGGGAGGGCCGAACAATGAGCAGTACTTC.

This clonotype was counted many times. This chain uses TRBV12-3 or TRBV12-4 with TRBJ2-2; a possible D gene is TRBD2 (6 bases). The V and J ends lost 10 bases and 6 bases respectively, with 12 bases between them. CDR3 size: 12 residues. CDR3 region: CATTSDPGELFF. The CDR3 bases are TGTGCCACGACTAGTGATCCCGGGGAGCTGTTTTTT.

This clonotype occurred many times. The rearrangement joins TRBV28 to TRBJ2-1; 8 positions match TRBD2. J gave up 12 bases and V 2 bases, and 15 bases lay outside the gene matches. Per germline, CDR1 MDHEN and CDR2 SYDVKM. There are 16 residues in the CDR3. CDR3 protein: CASSLAGREVPLGQFF. Written as DNA, the CDR3 is TGTGCCAGCAGTTTAGCTGGGCGGGAGGTGCCCTTGGGGCAGTTCTTC.

V is TRBV15 and J is TRBJ2-3; TRBD2 matches at 7 bases. The V gene's germline CDR1 is LNHNV and CDR2 YYDKDF (reference sequence). This CDR3 region has 17 residues. The trim removed 0 bases at V and 3 bases at J, leaving 9 bases unmatched. This CDR3 reads CATSREGGGEGTDTQYF. CDR3 bases: TGTGCCACCAGCAGAGAGGGCGGGGGAGAAGGGACAGATACGCAGTATTTT.

The gene calls are TRBV5-1 and TRBJ1-6; tentatively, D is TRBD1 (5 bases). V was shortened by 4 bases and J by 8 bases, with 10 bases between the two germline ends. This CDR3 spans 13 amino acids. Germline assignment: CDR1 SGHRS and CDR2 YFSETQ. This CDR3 is CASSPGPDSPLHF. The CDR3 DNA is TGCGCCAGCAGCCCGGGACCTGATTCACCCCTCCACTTT.

The CDR3 loop is CASSAAGGGPDTQYF. The CDR3 DNA is TGTGCCAGCAGTGCTGCGGGGGGAGGGCCCGATACGCAGTATTTT. The gene calls are TRBV4-2 and TRBJ2-3, with 8 bases fitting TRBD2. CDR3 size: 15 residues. CDR1 LGHNA and CDR2 YNFKEQ come from the germline V gene. V dropped 6 bases and J dropped 6; count of bases not matched to a gene: 11.

The chain employs TRBV18 and TRBJ1-2; D might be TRBD1 (6 bases). The CDR3 spans 14 residues. The germline V and J ends were trimmed by 1 base and 3 bases, with 9 bases remaining between them. CDR1 and CDR2 (germline): KGHSH, LQKENI. CDR3 DNA sequence: TGTGCCAGCTCACCACAGGGGGGCCACTATGGCTACACCTTC. This encodes CASSPQGGHYGYTF.

Turning to this clonotype: An end of the junction differs from the germline gene, which may be a read error. The chain combines TRBV28 with TRBJ2-5, with TRBD1 matching over 10 bases. The CDR3 runs 12 residues. The V gene's germline CDR1 is MDHEN and CDR2 SYDVKM. The CDR3 nucleotides are TGTGCCAGCAGTTCCCCCCCGGACAGGGGGGACTTC. It specifies CASSSPPDRGDF.

This clonotype came up many times. V usage is TRBV28 and J usage is TRBJ2-7, with D possibly called TRBD1 or TRBD2 (5 bases each). Germline loops: CDR1 MDHEN, CDR2 SYDVKM. There are 12 residues in the CDR3. Trimming took 3 bases from V and 6 from J, leaving 9 bases between them. CDR3 loop: CASSLGVSEQYF. The CDR3 coding sequence is TGTGCCAGCAGTTTGGGGGTTTCCGAGCAGTACTTC.

Only a few counts were recorded for this clonotype. It differs at one base from a far larger clone, so likely a read error. This chain links TRBV2 with TRBJ2-5; D unresolved. Germline CDR1 is SNHLY and CDR2 is FYNNEI. The CDR3 totals 11 residues. CDR3 nucleotide sequence: TGTGCCAGCAGCTTCAGAGAGGCCCAGTACTTC. It encodes CASSFREAQYF.

This clonotype was detected many times. The chain links TRBV11-3 to TRBJ1-6; no reliable D call. Germline CDR1 reads SGHNT; CDR2 reads YENEEA. This CDR3 has 15 amino acids. The V gene lost 6 bases and the J gene lost 0 bases, with 9 bases spanning the gap. This CDR3 is CASSLRSSYNSPLHF. The CDR3, as DNA: TGTGCCAGCAGTTTACGGAGCTCCTATAATTCACCCCTCCACTTT.